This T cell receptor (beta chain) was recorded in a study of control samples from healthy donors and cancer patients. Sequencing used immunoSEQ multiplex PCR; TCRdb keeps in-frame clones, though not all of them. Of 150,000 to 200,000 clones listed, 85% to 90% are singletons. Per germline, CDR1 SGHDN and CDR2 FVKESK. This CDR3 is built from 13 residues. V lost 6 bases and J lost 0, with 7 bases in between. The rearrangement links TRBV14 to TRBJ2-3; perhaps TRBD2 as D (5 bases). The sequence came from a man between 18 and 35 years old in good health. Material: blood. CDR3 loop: CASRDSSTDTQYF. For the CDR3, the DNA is TGTGCCAGCAGGGACTCAAGCACAGATACGCAGTATTTT.